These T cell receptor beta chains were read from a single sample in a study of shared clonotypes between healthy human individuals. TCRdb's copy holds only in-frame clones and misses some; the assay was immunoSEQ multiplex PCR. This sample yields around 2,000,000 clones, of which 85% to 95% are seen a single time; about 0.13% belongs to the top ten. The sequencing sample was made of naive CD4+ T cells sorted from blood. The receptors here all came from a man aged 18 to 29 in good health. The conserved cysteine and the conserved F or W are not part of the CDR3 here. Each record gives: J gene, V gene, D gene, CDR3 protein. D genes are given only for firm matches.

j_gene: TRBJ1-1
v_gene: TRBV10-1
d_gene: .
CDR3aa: ASPCRGSGNTEAF

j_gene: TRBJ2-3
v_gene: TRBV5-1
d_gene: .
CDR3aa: ASSPGTVTDTQY

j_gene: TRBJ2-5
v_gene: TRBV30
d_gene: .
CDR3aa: AWIRDHQETQY

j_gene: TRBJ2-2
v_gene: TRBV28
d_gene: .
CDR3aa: ASSFGGNTGELF

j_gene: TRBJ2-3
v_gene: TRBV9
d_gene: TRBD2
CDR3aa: ASSVGASGGTDTQY

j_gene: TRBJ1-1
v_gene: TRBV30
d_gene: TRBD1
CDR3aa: AWSRQGDTEAF

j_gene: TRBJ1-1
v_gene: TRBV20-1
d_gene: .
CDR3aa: SVYQNTEAF

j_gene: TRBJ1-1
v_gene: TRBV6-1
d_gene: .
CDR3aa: ASRGDSNTEAF

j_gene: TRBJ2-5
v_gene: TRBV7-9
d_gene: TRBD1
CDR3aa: ASSKDRTSLETQY

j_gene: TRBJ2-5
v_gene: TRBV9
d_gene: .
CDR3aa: ASSPRMRETQY

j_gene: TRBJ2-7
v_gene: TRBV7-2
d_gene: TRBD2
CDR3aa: ASSRVGLAGGFNTYEQY

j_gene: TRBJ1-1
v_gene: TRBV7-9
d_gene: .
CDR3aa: ASSPQGDLNTEAF

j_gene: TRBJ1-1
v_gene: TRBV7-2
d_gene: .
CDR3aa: ASSLVEGRNTEAF

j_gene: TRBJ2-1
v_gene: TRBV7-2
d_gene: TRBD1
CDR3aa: ASSLGTGRNEQF

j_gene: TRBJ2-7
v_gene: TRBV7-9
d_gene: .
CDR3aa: ASSPDSISYEQY

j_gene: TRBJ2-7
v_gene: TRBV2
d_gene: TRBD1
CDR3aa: ASSALRTGPAYEQY

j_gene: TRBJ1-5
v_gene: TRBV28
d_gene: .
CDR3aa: ASSLLGAAGNQPQH

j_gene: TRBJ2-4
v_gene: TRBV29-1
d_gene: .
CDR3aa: SVELGGSAVKNIQY